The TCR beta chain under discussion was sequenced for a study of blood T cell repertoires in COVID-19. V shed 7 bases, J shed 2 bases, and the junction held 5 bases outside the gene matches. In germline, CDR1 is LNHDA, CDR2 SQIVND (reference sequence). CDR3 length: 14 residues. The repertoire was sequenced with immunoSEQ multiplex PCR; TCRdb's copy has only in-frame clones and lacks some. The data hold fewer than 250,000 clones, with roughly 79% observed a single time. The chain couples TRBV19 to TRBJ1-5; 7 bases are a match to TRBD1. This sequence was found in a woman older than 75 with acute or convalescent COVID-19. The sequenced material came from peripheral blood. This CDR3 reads CASKGGLGNQPQHF. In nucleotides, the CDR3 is TGTGCCAGTAAAGGGGGCTTGGGCAATCAGCCCCAGCATTTT.